The clone carrying this T cell receptor (beta chain) was picked up a small number of times. Antigen unknown. The sample belongs to a study of T cells after yellow fever vaccination. Study-wide results and limits: Some clonotypes were seen in both the CD4 and the CD8 compartments. These made up a small share and likely arose from convergent recombination. Contaminating bulk clonotypes could be abundant in FACS-sorted repertoires.

By 5'RACE template switching, TCR cDNA was produced, with a universal primer site and UMIs added in the process. TCRdb reprocessed the 5' RACE reads with MiXCR, giving one entry per CDR3 protein. The table has some 300,000 distinct CDR3 sequences, roughly 3.5% seen once. Germline lookup yields CDR1 MNHEY and CDR2 SVGAGI. Trimming removed 0 bases at V and 5 bases at J, with 15 bases between. The length of the CDR3 is 16 residues. The chain links TRBV6-5 to TRBJ2-3, with D perhaps matching TRBD2 (6 bases). This sequence originates from a young man who received the YFV17D yellow fever vaccine. Sequencing was performed on PBMCs, taken on the day of the yellow fever booster vaccination. Here the CDR3 reads CASSYSVRGGGDTQYF. The DNA of the CDR3 is TGTGCCAGCAGTTACTCCGTCCGGGGAGGAGGAGATACGCAGTATTTT.